These T cell receptor beta chains were read from a single sample in a study of blood T cell repertoires in COVID-19. Here immunoSEQ multiplex PCR was the method, and the copy in TCRdb shows in-frame clones only, minus some. The data show 150,000 or so clones, 80% to 90% seen once. Material for sequencing was peripheral blood. All receptors derive from a man older than 75 with acute or convalescent COVID-19. The CDR3 runs from the conserved cysteine through the conserved F or W. The order of the fields is J gene, V gene, D gene, clone size, CDR3 protein, CDR3 DNA. The D gene is left open where the match is weak. Expanded clones are given a class, and other clones once, few, many or no size at all.

TRBJ2-7 | TRBV14 | . | few | CASSQESLAQQYF | TGTGCCAGCAGCCAAGAGTCGCTAGCTCAGCAGTACTTC
TRBJ1-3 | TRBV10-3 | TRBD1 | . | CAISATGTGNTIYF | TGTGCCATCAGTGCGACAGGGACTGGAAACACCATATATTTT
TRBJ1-5 | TRBV4-2 | . | . | CASSQDSAGAQPQHF | TGTGCCAGCAGCCAAGATTCGGCCGGAGCACAGCCCCAGCATTTT
TRBJ2-3 | TRBV14 | . | once | CASSQDTGVGDTQYF | TGTGCCAGCAGCCAAGATACCGGGGTGGGAGATACGCAGTATTTT
TRBJ2-7 | TRBV21-1 | . | . | CASSRPGATSYEQYF | TGTGCCAGCAGCAGGCCAGGGGCAACCTCCTACGAGCAGTACTTC
TRBJ2-1 | TRBV19 | TRBD1 | . | CASKARGPAAYNEQFF | TGTGCCAGTAAGGCAAGGGGGCCCGCAGCCTACAATGAGCAGTTCTTC
TRBJ2-7 | TRBV4-2 | TRBD2 | . | CASSQIGTSGAYEQYF | TGTGCCAGCAGCCAAATCGGGACTAGCGGGGCCTACGAGCAGTACTTC
TRBJ2-1 | TRBV2 | TRBD1 | . | CASSVMGTDNEQFF | TGTGCCAGCAGTGTTATGGGGACAGACAATGAGCAGTTCTTC
TRBJ1-1 | TRBV28 | TRBD1 | . | CASSPSGQGEGEAFF | TGTGCCAGCAGTCCATCGGGACAGGGGGAGGGTGAAGCTTTCTTT
TRBJ1-2 | TRBV9 | . | once | CASSVGAEPNANYGYTF | TGTGCCAGCAGCGTAGGGGCAGAACCCAATGCTAACTATGGCTACACCTTC
TRBJ2-2 | TRBV5-5 | TRBD1 | . | CASSSGAGTGNTGELFF | TGTGCCAGCAGCTCTGGAGCCGGGACAGGGAACACCGGGGAGCTGTTTTTT
TRBJ2-1 | TRBV6-5 | . | . | CASSPRQATYNEQFF | TGTGCCAGCAGTCCGCGACAGGCGACCTACAATGAGCAGTTCTTC
TRBJ2-7 | TRBV3-1/TRBV3-2 | . | . | CASSPLDYYEQYF | TGTGCCAGCAGCCCTCTCGACTACTACGAGCAGTACTTC
TRBJ1-4 | TRBV25-1 | . | . | CASTPSGSGEKLFF | TGTGCCAGCACGCCGTCAGGGTCGGGCGAAAAACTGTTTTTT
TRBJ2-7 | TRBV2 | TRBD1 | . | CASVITGVGEQYF | TGTGCCAGCGTAATTACAGGGGTGGGTGAGCAGTACTTC
TRBJ1-3 | TRBV10-3 | . | . | CAISALGGNGNTIYF | TGTGCCATCAGTGCACTGGGAGGTAATGGAAACACCATATATTTT
TRBJ2-5 | TRBV3-1/TRBV3-2 | TRBD1 | . | CASSPGQGETQYF | TGTGCCAGCAGCCCGGGACAGGGGGAGACCCAGTACTTC
TRBJ1-2 | TRBV9 | TRBD1 | . | CASSAANRDSTNYGYTF | TGTGCCAGCAGCGCCGCTAACCGGGACAGCACTAACTATGGCTACACCTTC
TRBJ2-1 | TRBV19 | TRBD1 | . | CASSKTWGQGQQFF | TGTGCCAGTAGTAAGACCTGGGGACAGGGGCAGCAGTTCTTC
TRBJ1-3 | TRBV2 | . | . | CASQDIFSGNTIYF | TGTGCCAGCCAGGACATCTTCTCTGGAAACACCATATATTTT
TRBJ1-6 | TRBV13 | . | . | CASSLTDNSPLHF | TGTGCCAGCAGCTTAACAGATAATTCACCCCTCCACTTT
TRBJ1-2 | TRBV6-5 | . | . | CASRIRRTDYGYTF | TGTGCCAGCAGAATTAGACGGACTGACTATGGCTACACCTTC
TRBJ1-4 | TRBV3-1/TRBV3-2 | TRBD1 | . | CASSLRGLDEKLFF | TGTGCCAGCAGCCTTAGGGGGCTCGATGAAAAACTGTTTTTT
TRBJ2-7 | TRBV6-5 | TRBD1 | . | CASRRTGTNEQYF | TGTGCCAGCAGACGGACAGGGACGAACGAGCAGTACTTC
TRBJ2-5 | TRBV7-2 | TRBD2 | . | CASSSGLAGGSETQYF | TGTGCCAGCAGCTCTGGACTAGCGGGGGGATCTGAGACCCAGTACTTC
TRBJ2-5 | TRBV5-8 | TRBD2 | . | CASSPLGLAGDVETQYF | TGTGCCAGCAGCCCCCTCGGGCTAGCGGGAGACGTAGAGACCCAGTACTTC
TRBJ2-1 | TRBV5-1 | TRBD1 | . | CASSQQSGGQYNEQFF | TGCGCCAGCAGCCAACAATCAGGGGGACAATACAATGAGCAGTTCTTC
TRBJ2-7 | TRBV7-9 | . | . | CASSRQGGSYEQYF | TGTGCCAGCAGCCGACAGGGAGGTAGCTACGAGCAGTACTTC
TRBJ2-1 | TRBV24-1 | TRBD2 | . | CATSDGPGQPGGSSYNEQFF | TGTGCCACCAGTGATGGCCCGGGGCAGCCCGGGGGGAGCTCCTACAATGAGCAGTTCTTC
TRBJ2-3 | TRBV7-9 | TRBD2 | . | CASSTSGTDTQYF | TGTGCCAGCAGCACTAGCGGCACAGATACGCAGTATTTT
TRBJ2-6 | TRBV25-1 | . | . | CASSEKGSGANVLTF | TGTGCCAGCAGTGAGAAGGGGTCAGGGGCCAACGTCCTGACTTTC
TRBJ2-5 | TRBV7-2 | TRBD2 | . | CASSLVAGGPETQYF | TGTGCCAGCAGCTTAGTAGCGGGGGGGCCGGAGACCCAGTACTTC
TRBJ2-2 | TRBV27 | . | . | CASSFGYTGELFF | TGTGCCAGCTCCTTCGGGTACACCGGGGAGCTGTTTTTT
TRBJ2-5 | TRBV11-2 | . | . | CASSFQGLFQETQYF | TGTGCCAGCAGCTTTCAGGGCCTCTTCCAAGAGACCCAGTACTTC
TRBJ2-7 | TRBV4-1 | . | . | CASSQDLGYEQYF | TGCGCCAGCAGCCAAGATCTCGGCTACGAGCAGTACTTC
TRBJ1-1 | TRBV18 | . | . | CASSPRDEAFF | TGTGCCAGCTCACCTAGAGATGAAGCTTTCTTT
TRBJ2-2 | TRBV6-5 | . | once | CASKGGGLNTGELFF | TGTGCCAGCAAAGGTGGCGGTCTGAACACCGGGGAGCTGTTTTTT
TRBJ2-5 | TRBV15 | TRBD1 | . | CATSRGDRGRWVRETQYF | TGTGCCACCAGCAGGGGGGACAGGGGGCGTTGGGTTCGAGAGACCCAGTACTTC
TRBJ1-4 | TRBV5-1 | . | . | CASSAGRGSEKLFF | TGCGCCAGCAGCGCGGGCAGGGGCAGCGAAAAACTGTTTTTT
TRBJ2-2 | TRBV7-2 | . | . | CASSLNPGVGTGELFF | TGTGCCAGCAGCCTGAACCCCGGGGTAGGCACCGGGGAGCTGTTTTTT
TRBJ2-1 | TRBV11-1 | TRBD2 | . | CASSSGLAGVNEQFF | TGTGCCAGCAGCTCGGGACTAGCGGGAGTAAATGAGCAGTTCTTC
TRBJ2-2 | TRBV29-1 | . | . | CSVGLVTGELFF | TGCAGCGTTGGACTAGTCACCGGGGAGCTGTTTTTT
TRBJ1-1 | TRBV20-1 | . | . | CSASQGVVAFF | TGCAGTGCTTCACAGGGTGTCGTGGCTTTCTTT
TRBJ1-2 | TRBV28 | TRBD1 | . | CASSPGGPLNYGYTF | TGTGCCAGCAGCCCAGGGGGACCCTTAAACTATGGCTACACCTTC
TRBJ2-2 | TRBV18 | . | once | CASSPLHREFGELFF | TGTGCCAGCTCACCACTTCACAGGGAGTTCGGGGAGCTGTTTTTT